Below, 4 T cell receptor beta chains from the same sample are listed, as sequenced in a study of shared clonotypes between healthy human individuals. Repertoires were generated with immunoSEQ multiplex PCR, while TCRdb's copy carries only in-frame clones and drops some. This table holds over a million clones, around 95% found once. Sequenced input: naive CD4+ T cells sorted from blood. The sample's subset: CD45RA+ positively selected. The source of these receptors is a man aged 25-45 years in good health.

The genes are TRBV28 and TRBJ2-7; D uncertain. This CDR3 comprises 12 residues. The V end lost 5 bases, the J end lost 5 bases, and 10 bases lay between the germline ends. Per germline, CDR1 MDHEN and CDR2 SYDVKM. The CDR3 DNA follows: TGTGCCAGCAGTACGAGTCCGAACGAGCAGTACTTC. Amino acids: CASSTSPNEQYF.

The chain employs TRBV5-1 and TRBJ2-3; no reliable D call. Trimming took off 0 bases at V and 4 bases at J, with 15 bases between the two ends. Germline lookup yields CDR1 SGHRS and CDR2 YFSETQ. The CDR3 totals 16 residues. CDR3 sequence (DNA): TGCGCCAGCAGCTTGGAGATGGGCCCAGCCTCAGATACGCAGTATTTT. Amino acids: CASSLEMGPASDTQYF.

The chain has TRBV6-1 and TRBJ2-2; 7 bases map to TRBD2. The CDR3 contains 16 residues. Germline CDR1 reads MNHNS; CDR2 reads SASEGT. With 5 bases clipped from V and 4 bases from J, the junction kept 10 bases outside the gene matches. DNA for the CDR3: TGTGCCAGCAGTAAAGAACCTAGCGGAATCACCGGGGAGCTGTTTTTT. Protein product: CASSKEPSGITGELFF.

The gene calls are TRBV28 and TRBJ2-3; no clear D gene. There are 15 residues in the CDR3. The germline V gene has CDR1 MDHEN and CDR2 SYDVKM. V lost 6 bases and J 0 bases, leaving 13 bases between the germline ends. CDR3 sequence: CASSPGRMSTDTQYF. Here the CDR3 DNA reads TGTGCCAGCAGCCCTGGTCGGATGAGCACAGATACGCAGTATTTT.